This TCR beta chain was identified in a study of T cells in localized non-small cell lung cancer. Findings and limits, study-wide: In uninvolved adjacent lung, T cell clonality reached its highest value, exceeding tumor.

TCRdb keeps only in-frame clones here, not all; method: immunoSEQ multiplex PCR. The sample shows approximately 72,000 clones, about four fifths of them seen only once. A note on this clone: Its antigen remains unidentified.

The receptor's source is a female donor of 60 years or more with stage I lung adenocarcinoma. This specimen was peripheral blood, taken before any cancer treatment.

The CDR3 loop is CASSVERGGWTGNSPLHF. In nucleotides, the CDR3 is TGTGCCAGCAGCGTAGAGAGGGGGGGGTGGACAGGTAATTCACCCCTCCACTTT. The J gene is TRBJ1-6, the V gene TRBV9, with 7 positions matching TRBD1. Trimming at V came to 0 bases and at J to 6 bases, leaving 12 bases not matched to a gene. The germline V gene has CDR1 SGDLS and CDR2 YYNGEE. This CDR3 is 18 amino acids long.